These T cell receptor beta chains were read from a single sample in a study of blood T cell repertoires in COVID-19. Profiled with immunoSEQ multiplex PCR; TCRdb holds only in-frame clones, not every one. The data hold 200,000 to 250,000 clones, with roughly nine tenths observed a single time. The sample consisted of PBMCs or T cells enriched from blood (not recorded which). The receptors were sampled from a man younger than 40 who had recovered from COVID-19. CDR3s leave out the opening cysteine and the closing phenylalanine or tryptophan.

>TRBJ2-2|TRBV5-4
ASSPGTSTGELF
>TRBJ2-1|TRBV7-9
ASSLAVQGKRYNEQF
>TRBJ1-3|TRBV29-1
SVEGTRNTIY
>TRBJ1-2|TRBV6-5
ASSTPGVLYGYT
>TRBJ1-2|TRBV4-2
ASSQFGGDDGYT
>TRBJ2-6|TRBV10-1
ASSLSGANVLT
>TRBJ2-1|TRBV5-1
ASSLPGTRNNEQF
>TRBJ1-1|TRBV5-4
ASSIAAGIGAF
>TRBJ1-5|TRBV10-3
AIRENGNQPQH
>TRBJ2-7|TRBV18
ASSYGDRGSEQY
>TRBJ1-2|TRBV30
AWDRGIGGYT
>TRBJ2-7|TRBV6-6
ASRRQGTSYEQY
>TRBJ2-1|TRBV11-2
ASSLLAGAGEQF
>TRBJ1-3|TRBV5-1
ASTLVYPSSGNTIY
>TRBJ2-3|TRBV5-1
ASSSPPLLLAGGLTDTQY
>TRBJ1-1|TRBV6-6
ASSFRQDTEAF
>TRBJ1-2|TRBV6-1
ASSGPLSGAGYGYT
>TRBJ2-2|TRBV19
ASSIQRDRGGELF
>TRBJ1-5|TRBV4-3
ASSQGDRGRALGNQPQH
>TRBJ2-1|TRBV7-2
ASSPETTSGATGKQF
>TRBJ1-2|TRBV3-1/TRBV3-2
ASSQGDRGRGYT
>TRBJ2-6|TRBV4-2
ASSQQSSGANVLT
>TRBJ1-3|TRBV7-5
VRSLKTGRGNTIY
>TRBJ2-7|TRBV28
ASRAGGSYEQY
>TRBJ2-7|TRBV5-8
ASSAQVVAGRTYEQY
>TRBJ1-5|TRBV2
ASNLDFNQPQH
>TRBJ1-2|TRBV14
ASSRDRQSKHPYGYT
>TRBJ2-1|TRBV6-4
ASSDGGSSYNEQF
>TRBJ2-5|TRBV11-2
ASSRTSGPQETQY
>TRBJ2-7|TRBV11-3
ASSPSGKLREQY
>TRBJ2-4|TRBV28
ASSLSSTAKNIQY
>TRBJ2-5|TRBV30
AWSVVGLQETQY
>TRBJ1-1|TRBV13
ASSLGWQGRGAF
>TRBJ2-7|TRBV3-1/TRBV3-2
ASSQEGQGSYEQY
>TRBJ2-7|TRBV18
ASSPPMISGRYYEQY
>TRBJ2-3|TRBV5-6
ASSSGGGGTDTQY
>TRBJ1-2|TRBV9
ASSGLPGQGENYGYT
>TRBJ2-2|TRBV4-1
ASSPRGTSGRDGGELF
>TRBJ2-3|TRBV19
ASSMAGTSGDTQY
>TRBJ1-1|TRBV30
AWSVGGGGTEAF
>TRBJ2-7|TRBV7-2
ASSSTGQGIYEQY
>TRBJ2-3|TRBV9
ASSVATWRDTQY
>TRBJ2-5|TRBV7-3
ASSSGQGKTQY
>TRBJ1-2|TRBV19
ASSRDKNYGYT
>TRBJ2-7|TRBV7-8
ASSPSVQNPNYEQY
>TRBJ2-7|TRBV6-5
ASRVSGTATYEQY
>TRBJ2-1|TRBV27
ASSLYQFSYNEQF
>TRBJ2-3|TRBV4-1
ASSQVRRDSTDTQY
>TRBJ2-6|TRBV30
AWTPGRNVLT
>TRBJ1-5|TRBV15
ATSSEDRIYSNQPQH
>TRBJ2-2|TRBV18
ASSPTSGYTGELF
>TRBJ2-3|TRBV18
ASSPRAGGPEAQY
>TRBJ2-1|TRBV5-6
ASSSQGGQGFYNEQF
>TRBJ1-1|TRBV5-1
ASSLGFVTAMNTEAF
>TRBJ1-2|TRBV7-9
ASSPRDYDYGYT
>TRBJ1-1|TRBV18
ASSPEGLTEAF
>TRBJ1-5|TRBV28
ASSPPRTGVGQPQH
>TRBJ2-7|TRBV4-3
ASSQAYPSYEQY
>TRBJ1-5|TRBV4-3
ASSQDHRGDQPQH
>TRBJ1-1|TRBV30
AWSVLNTEAF